Each of the 26 T cell receptor beta chains below was sequenced from the same sample in a study of T cells in Graves' hyperthyroidism and ophthalmopathy (dated by TCRdb to the late 2010s). Libraries were made using multiplex PCR. Sequencing used an Illumina HiSeq 2000. TCR beta CDR3 regions were amplified from RNA transcripts. The first round of RT-PCR for the TCR CDR3 was performed with the HTBI primer set and the Qiagen OneStep RT-PCR kit. Starting from the raw public reads, TCRdb applied fastp trimming at Q25, assembled clones with MiXCR and retained in-frame beta chains. Merged by CDR3 protein, the rows form single entries marked with the most common genes and DNA. In this sample the table shows around 300,000 distinct CDR3 sequences, about an eighth of which occur a single time. The top ten hold approximately 7.8% of the sample. Input material: blood. The source of these receptors is a woman aged 25 to 39 with Graves' hyperthyroidism that later progressed to Graves' ophthalmopathy.

The J gene is TRBJ1-1, the V gene TRBV9, with D perhaps TRBD1 (6 bases). Trimming took 3 bases from V and 1 from J, leaving 13 bases between them. There are 15 residues in the CDR3. Germline CDR1 is SGDLS and CDR2 is YYNGEE. This chain's CDR3 is CASSAPGQPNTEAFF. The CDR3, as DNA: TGTGCCAGCAGCGCGCCGGGACAACCGAACACTGAAGCTTTCTTT. Complete variable domain (other parts from reference TRBV9 and TRBJ1-1): DSGVTQTPKHLITATGQRVTLRCSPRSGDLSVYWYQQSLDQGLQFLIQYYNGEERAKGNILERFSAQQFPDLHSELNLSSLELGDSALYFCASSAPGQPNTEAFFGQGTRLTVV.

This clonotype has ten or more counts. This chain links TRBV11-2 with TRBJ2-7; 13 bases map to TRBD2. Per the germline V gene, CDR1 is SGHAT and CDR2 is FQNNGV. The CDR3 is 17 residues long. Losses at the gene ends were 1 base for V and 4 bases for J; bases not matched to a gene: 7. The CDR3 region is CASSLGGGTSGKYEQYF. As DNA, the CDR3 is TGTGCCAGCAGCTTAGGGGGCGGGACTAGCGGGAAATACGAGCAGTACTTC.

This clonotype was observed many times. The chain is built from TRBV3-1 and TRBJ2-1; TRBD2 matches at 7 bases. With 4 bases clipped from V and 6 bases from J, the junction kept 6 bases outside the gene matches. From germline, CDR1 is LGHDT and CDR2 YNNKEL (reference sequence). CDR3 size: 14 residues. This CDR3 is CASSPSLAANEQFF. The CDR3 coding sequence is TGTGCCAGCAGCCCCTCGCTAGCGGCCAATGAGCAGTTCTTC.

V usage is TRBV3-1 and J usage is TRBJ2-7; D gene unclear. Trimming removed 1 base from V and 6 bases from J, with 7 bases in between. CDR1 is LGHDT, CDR2 YNNKEL, per germline (reference sequence). CDR3 length equals 12 residues. The DNA for the CDR3 is TGTGCCAGCAGCCAAGGGCAGGCCGAGCAGTACTTC. It specifies CASSQGQAEQYF.

Comment on this clonotype: This may stem from a read error, because a much larger clone lies one nucleotide away. The CDR3 nucleotides read TGTGTCAGCAACTCGGGGCAGGGTAACACTGAAGCTTTCTTT. This gives the protein CVSNSGQGNTEAFF. J is TRBJ1-1 and V is TRBV7-9, with D possibly matching TRBD1 (5 bases). Germline V gene data show CDR1 as SEHNR and CDR2 as FQNEAQ (reference sequence). The CDR3 runs to 14 residues.

This clonotype was observed many times. The gene calls are TRBV7-9 and TRBJ2-7; D is ambiguous. CDR1 SEHNR and CDR2 FQNEAQ come from the germline V gene (reference sequence). V shed 4 bases and J shed 1 base, with 14 bases lying between them. The CDR3 consists of 15 residues. DNA of the CDR3: TGTGCCAGCAGCTCCAAATACAGCCCTTCCTACGAGCAGTACTTC. Its protein product is CASSSKYSPSYEQYF.

The sample holds a few counts of this clonotype. The chain couples TRBV4-1 to TRBJ1-1; possible D gene TRBD1, 5 bases. Trimming pared 2 bases from V and 3 bases from J, leaving 16 bases between. The germline V gene encodes CDR1 MGHRA and CDR2 YSYEKL. The CDR3 is made up of 16 amino acids. CDR3 in amino acids: CASSQIAGGTDTEAFF. The CDR3 DNA sequence: TGCGCCAGCAGCCAAATAGCGGGGGGGACCGACACTGAAGCTTTCTTT.

This chain connects TRBV30 to TRBJ2-5, with 7 bases lining up with TRBD1. V lost 4 bases and J lost 5; bases outside the gene matches: 4. This CDR3 region has 12 residues. CDR1 and CDR2 (germline): GTSNPN, SVGIG (reference sequence). In DNA form, the CDR3 reads TGTGCCTGGAACAGGGGCCCCGAGACCCAGTACTTC. As protein: CAWNRGPETQYF.

This clonotype was observed at least ten times. The DNA for the CDR3 is TGTGCCAGCAGCTTGAGGAGGAGTGAGCCCCAGCATTTT. This translates into CASSLRRSEPQHF. The chain carries TRBV5-8 and TRBJ1-5; D is unclear. This CDR3 has 13 amino acids. Germline V gene data show CDR1 as SGHTS and CDR2 as YDEGEE. Trimming removed 1 base at V and 8 bases at J, with 10 bases between.

For this clonotype: A much larger clone is a single base away; this may be a read error. The chain joins TRBV28 to TRBJ2-3, with TRBD2 identical over 7 bases. The V gene end was trimmed by 7 bases and the J gene end by 4 bases; junction bases not matched to a gene: 14. The CDR3 contains 16 residues. From germline, CDR1 is MDHEN and CDR2 SYDVKM. The CDR3 reads CASNPLGGGFADTQYF. CDR3 DNA: TGTGCCAGCAATCCATTGGGGGGGGGGTTTGCAGATACGCAGTATTTT.

This clonotype was counted at least ten times. J is TRBJ2-1 and V is TRBV5-4; D is unclear. V lost 1 base and J 9 bases, leaving 11 bases between the germline ends. Germline loops: CDR1 SGHNT, CDR2 YYREEE (reference sequence). The CDR3 spans 13 residues. The CDR3 sequence: CASSLTHDGEQFF. The CDR3 DNA is TGTGCCAGCAGCTTGACTCACGACGGTGAGCAGTTCTTC.

The J gene is TRBJ1-6, the V gene TRBV28; weak D call: TRBD1 (6 bases). V shed 6 bases and J shed 0 bases, with 12 bases lying between them. CDR1 MDHEN and CDR2 SYDVKM come from the germline V gene. The CDR3 is 16 residues long. Here the CDR3 reads CASRERGSSYNSPLHF. The CDR3 bases are TGTGCCAGCAGAGAGAGGGGGAGCTCCTATAATTCACCCCTCCACTTT.

This clonotype occurred many times. The chain combines TRBV5-1 with TRBJ2-1, with TRBD2 identical over 14 bases. V was clipped by 4 bases and J by 5 bases; unmatched bases: 5. This CDR3 region has 16 residues. The germline V gene encodes CDR1 SGHRS and CDR2 YFSETQ. CDR3 amino acids: CASSTGTSGSNNEQFF. The DNA for the CDR3 is TGCGCCAGCAGCACCGGGACTAGCGGGAGTAACAATGAGCAGTTCTTC. Using reference TRBV5-1 and TRBJ2-1 for the parts outside the CDR3, the full variable domain is KAGVTQTPRYLIKTRGQQVTLSCSPISGHRSVSWYQQTPGQGLQFLFEYFSETQRNKGNFPGRFSGRQFSNSRSEMNVSTLELGDSALYLCASSTGTSGSNNEQFFGPGTRLTVL.

This clonotype was counted many times. The rearrangement uses TRBV20-1 and TRBJ1-2; tentatively, D is TRBD1 (6 bases). The V end was cut by 0 bases, the J end by 7 bases, with 15 bases between. CDR1 DFQATT and CDR2 SNEGSKA come from the germline V gene (reference sequence). The CDR3 extends over 14 amino acids. Here the CDR3 DNA reads TGCAGTGCTAGAGATCCGGGGGCGACGGGTGGCTACACCTTC. Translation gives CSARDPGATGGYTF.

In this sample, this clonotype turned up a few times. Just one base apart from a much larger clone, this may be a read error. V gene TRBV27 combines with J gene TRBJ1-5; 9 bases are a match to TRBD1. Germline CDR1 is MNHEY and CDR2 is SMNVEV (reference sequence). V was pared by 10 bases and J by 6 bases, with 16 bases of the junction left unmatched. The CDR3 runs 16 residues. In DNA form, the CDR3 reads TGTGCCAACAGGATGACCGGGACAGGGTTTTCTCAGCCCCAGCATTTT. It is translated as CANRMTGTGFSQPQHF.

This clonotype was seen many times. Mismatch with germline at one junction end may stem from a read error. The chain couples TRBV5-4 to TRBJ1-1; D is unresolved. In germline, CDR1 is SGHNT, CDR2 YYREEE (reference sequence). This CDR3 region has 13 residues. The CDR3 region is CASGLGVEGEAFF. The CDR3, as DNA: TGTGCCAGCGGCTTGGGCGTTGAGGGTGAAGCTTTCTTT.

CDR3 bases: TGTGCCAGCAGCTTAGCGGCGGGAGACACAGATACGCAGTATTTT. This encodes CASSLAAGDTDTQYF. The J gene is TRBJ2-3, the V gene TRBV7-6, with TRBD2 matching over 7 bases. Germline V CDR1 and CDR2: SGHVS, FNYEAQ. The CDR3 is 15 residues long. The J segment lost 2 bases and the V segment lost 0 bases, leaving 2 bases of the junction unmatched.

This clonotype has a handful of counts. V usage is TRBV4-2 and J usage is TRBJ1-3; D may be TRBD1 (5 bases). The germline gives CDR1 LGHNA, CDR2 YNFKEQ. This CDR3 has 18 residues. V lost 0 bases and J lost 0, with 15 bases in between. CDR3 coding DNA: TGTGCCAGCAGCCAAGAATTTCCCGGGGGGTCCTCTGGAAACACCATATATTTT. Translating it yields CASSQEFPGGSSGNTIYF.

This clonotype has just a few counts. This chain connects TRBV6-1 to TRBJ2-7; no firm D call. This CDR3 has 11 residues. Germline V CDR1 and CDR2: MNHNS, SASEGT. V lost 5 bases, J lost 7 bases, and 9 bases lay in between. Here the CDR3 DNA reads TGTGCCAGCAGTACTTTCGGGGAGCAGTACTTC. Its translation is CASSTFGEQYF.

The chain carries TRBV6-1 and TRBJ1-2; 7 bases map to TRBD1. CDR1 is MNHNS and CDR2 is SASEGT in the germline V gene. The CDR3 covers 15 residues. V lost 6 bases and J lost 6; bases outside the gene matches: 13. This CDR3 reads CASRGGAGGYNGYTF. The DNA for the CDR3 is TGTGCCAGCAGGGGAGGGGCAGGGGGATACAATGGCTACACCTTC.

A few counts support this clonotype. J is TRBJ2-7 and V is TRBV7-2, with TRBD2 matching 13 bases. The length of the CDR3 is 15 residues. Looked up from germline, CDR1 is SGHTA and CDR2 is FQGNSA. The V and J ends lost 4 bases and 7 bases, in that order; junction bases with no gene match: 7. CDR3 sequence (DNA): TGTGCCAGCAGCTCAACTAGCGGGAGGGCCGAAGAGCAGTACTTC. Its translation: CASSSTSGRAEEQYF. The entire variable domain, with the rest obtained from reference TRBV7-2 and TRBJ2-7, is as follows: GAGVSQSPSNKVTEKGKDVELRCDPISGHTALYWYRQSLGQGLEFLIYFQGNSAPDKSGLPSDRFSAERTGGSVSTLTIQRTQQEDSAVYLCASSSTSGRAEEQYFGPGTRLTVT.

This clonotype has at least ten counts. The rearrangement joins TRBV5-1 to TRBJ2-1, with no clear D. The CDR3 runs 14 residues. Deletions cut 4 bases from V and 6 bases from J, with 14 bases between. Germline loops: CDR1 SGHRS, CDR2 YFSETQ. In nucleotides, the CDR3 is TGCGCCAGCAGCAGTACCGGGCCGGCCAATGAGCAGTTCTTC. Encoded protein: CASSSTGPANEQFF.

The chain employs TRBV27 and TRBJ2-1, with 7 bases aligning to TRBD2. In germline, CDR1 is MNHEY, CDR2 SMNVEV (reference sequence). Trimming cost V 4 bases and J 1 base; bases outside gene matches: 4. CDR3 size: 15 residues. The CDR3 region is CASSWEGGSYNEQFF. The CDR3 coding sequence is TGTGCCAGCAGTTGGGAGGGAGGTTCCTACAATGAGCAGTTCTTC.

In its sample, this clonotype was seen many times. This chain connects TRBV30 to TRBJ1-1; D is undetermined. The CDR3 runs 13 residues. Trimming stripped 4 bases from V and 4 bases from J, with 13 bases between. The V gene's germline CDR1 is GTSNPN and CDR2 SVGIG (reference sequence). CDR3 region: CAWTAAGPTEAFF. DNA of the CDR3: TGTGCCTGGACCGCGGCGGGCCCCACTGAAGCTTTCTTT.

The CDR3 loop is CASSSQVFDAQYF. The CDR3, as DNA: TGTGCCAGCAGTTCGCAGGTTTTCGACGCGCAGTATTTT. The chain combines TRBV6-2 or TRBV6-3 with TRBJ2-3; D is ambiguous. CDR1 MNHEY and CDR2 SVGEGT come from the germline V gene. The CDR3 extends over 13 amino acids. Deletions cut 4 bases from V and 10 bases from J, with 15 bases between.

This clonotype was observed a few times. DNA for the CDR3: TGTGCCAGCAATTCTATGGGGCCAGCAGGGCGGCAAGAGACCCAGTACTTC. It yields the protein CASNSMGPAGRQETQYF. The rearrangement uses TRBV28 and TRBJ2-5; D is possibly TRBD1 (5 bases). The ends were cut back, 7 bases at V and 2 bases at J, with 23 bases in the middle. Germline lookup yields CDR1 MDHEN and CDR2 SYDVKM. The CDR3 is 17 residues long.